Following are 21 T cell receptor beta chains from one sample sequenced in a study of cytomegalovirus exposure and HLA in healthy donors. A multiplex PCR was run with 60 Vbeta primers and 13 Jbeta primers. Assay: immunoSEQ multiplex PCR; the TCRdb copy retains only in-frame clones and omits some. The table includes about 120,000 clones, about 86% detected once. The specimen sequenced was PBMCs. The receptors come from a woman aged 40-49 years in good health and CMV-seronegative.

The V and J genes are TRBV6-1 and TRBJ1-2; D gene unclear. Per the germline V gene, CDR1 is MNHNS and CDR2 is SASEGT. CDR3 length: 15 residues. Trimming pared 2 bases from V and 2 bases from J, leaving 12 bases between. CDR3 protein: CASSEYFPSNYGYTF. The CDR3 DNA reads TGTGCCAGCAGTGAATATTTCCCGTCCAACTATGGCTACACCTTC.

This sequence joins TRBV7-2 and TRBJ2-2, with a possible D match to TRBD2 (6 bases). Deletions cut 2 bases from V and 3 bases from J, with 16 bases between. Germline V gene lookup returns CDR1 SGHTA and CDR2 FQGNSA. This CDR3 has 17 amino acids. The CDR3, as DNA: TGTGCCAGCAGCTTATTCGCCCCGGGAGCTGACACCGGGGAGCTGTTTTTT. As protein: CASSLFAPGADTGELFF.

The chain employs TRBV5-1 and TRBJ1-1; TRBD1 matches 7 bases. From germline, CDR1 is SGHRS and CDR2 YFSETQ. The CDR3 extends over 13 amino acids. V was clipped by 7 bases and J by 3 bases; unmatched bases: 6. In DNA form, the CDR3 reads TGCGCCAGCGGGACAGCACTTGACACTGAAGCTTTCTTT. Translated: CASGTALDTEAFF.

The rearrangement joins TRBV7-9 to TRBJ2-7, with a tentative D call TRBD2 (6 bases). Trimming took 5 bases from V and 3 from J, leaving 14 bases between them. This CDR3 has 14 amino acids. The germline V gene has CDR1 SEHNR and CDR2 FQNEAQ (reference sequence). The CDR3 region has the DNA TGTGCCAGCAGCCGCGGGGCGGAGCACTACGAGCAGTACTTC. It yields the protein CASSRGAEHYEQYF. Full variable domain (remainder filled in from reference TRBV7-9 and TRBJ2-7): DTGVSQNPRHKITKRGQNVTFRCDPISEHNRLYWYRQTLGQGPEFLTYFQNEAQLEKSRLLSDRFSAERPKGSFSTLEIQRTEQGDSAMYLCASSRGAEHYEQYFGPGTRLTVT.

The V gene is TRBV21-1, the J gene TRBJ2-1; the table's D call of TRBD1 was not tested on the DNA. TRBV21-1 counts as a pseudogene. The CDR3 contains 21 residues. CDR3 region: CASSLSGTGGLEKSSYNEQFF. CDR3 bases: TGTGCCAGCAGCTTGAGTGGGACAGGGGGTTTAGAGAAGAGTTCCTACAATGAGCAGTTCTTC.

V is TRBV7-3 and J is TRBJ2-2; TRBD2 matches 8 bases. CDR1 is SGHTA and CDR2 is FQGTGA in the germline V gene. The CDR3 length is 16 residues. The trim removed 5 bases at V and 4 bases at J, leaving 9 bases unmatched. As DNA, the CDR3 is TGTGCCAGCAGCCCGGGGGGGGTAGCCGGCACCGGGGAGCTGTTTTTT. Translated, it gives CASSPGGVAGTGELFF.

The chain carries TRBV28 and TRBJ2-7; 9 nucleotides agree with TRBD2. CDR3 length equals 17 residues. Germline trimming cut 6 bases from V and 3 bases from J; bases unmatched to any gene: 15. Per germline, CDR1 MDHEN and CDR2 SYDVKM. CDR3 in DNA: TGTGCCAGCAGGCTAAGGTCCCTAGCGGGGATTGACTACGAGCAGTACTTC. It codes for CASRLRSLAGIDYEQYF.

This clone was counted a few times. This chain joins TRBV6-1 and TRBJ2-1; possibly TRBD2 for D (6 bases). Per the germline V gene, CDR1 is MNHNS and CDR2 is SASEGT. V gave up 2 bases and J gave up 8 bases, with 13 bases separating them. CDR3 size: 14 residues. CDR3: CASSEWTWEDEQFF. CDR3 bases: TGTGCCAGCAGTGAATGGACGTGGGAGGATGAGCAGTTCTTC.

This clone was observed a handful of times. The chain carries TRBV10-3 and TRBJ2-5; possible D gene TRBD2, 5 bases. Trimming pared 9 bases from V and 11 bases from J, leaving 22 bases between. The length of the CDR3 is 13 residues. Germline-derived CDR1 and CDR2 are ENHRY and SYGVKD. CDR3 nucleotide sequence: TGTGCCATGAGTAGGCTGTCGGGGATGGAGCAGTACTTC. Translation gives CAMSRLSGMEQYF.

The V gene is TRBV11-3, the J gene TRBJ2-1; a possible D gene is TRBD1 (5 bases). This CDR3 has 14 amino acids. The germline gives CDR1 SGHNT, CDR2 YENEEA. Trimming pared 3 bases from V and 1 base from J, leaving 7 bases between. The CDR3 spells CASSFQGSYNEQFF. The CDR3 region has the DNA TGTGCCAGCAGCTTCCAGGGTTCCTACAATGAGCAGTTCTTC.

This chain connects TRBV2 to TRBJ2-1; the D is unclear. The germline gives CDR1 SNHLY, CDR2 FYNNEI. The CDR3 is 15 residues long. Trimming shortened V by 7 bases and J by 1 base, and 14 bases separated the two germline ends. CDR3: CASILEPRSYNEQFF. DNA for the CDR3: TGTGCCAGCATATTAGAGCCCCGGTCCTACAATGAGCAGTTCTTC.

The chain carries TRBV7-8 and TRBJ2-3, with TRBD2 as a possible D gene (6 bases). The CDR3 runs 14 residues. Germline CDR1 and CDR2: SGHVS and FQNEAQ. V lost 2 bases, J lost 2 bases, and 8 bases lay in between. CDR3 sequence (DNA): TGTGCCAGCAGCTTACGGGGGTACACAGATACGCAGTATTTT. This sequence encodes CASSLRGYTDTQYF.

CDR3 in DNA: TGTGCCAGCAGTGAATCTAAGTCCTACGAGCAGTACTTC. Protein: CASSESKSYEQYF. The V call is TRBV25-1, the J call TRBJ2-7; D gene uncertain. Trimming left V 1 base short and J 1 base short, with 5 bases between. The CDR3 loop spans 13 amino acids. The germline V gene encodes CDR1 MGHDK and CDR2 SYGVNS.

The gene calls are TRBV7-9 and TRBJ1-1; 7 bases agree with TRBD1. The CDR3 length is 15 residues. J was trimmed by 1 base and V by 5 bases; bases with no gene match: 7. Germline-derived CDR1 and CDR2 are SEHNR and FQNEAQ (reference sequence). The DNA for the CDR3 is TGTGCCAGCAGCCTTGGACAGGTGGGGAACACTGAAGCTTTCTTT. Protein sequence: CASSLGQVGNTEAFF.

This clone has only a few counts. The V call is TRBV7-3, the J call TRBJ1-1; no clear D. The germline V and J ends were trimmed by 5 bases and 8 bases, with 15 bases remaining between them. Per germline, CDR1 SGHTA and CDR2 FQGTGA. The CDR3 covers 13 residues. The CDR3 DNA sequence: TGTGCCAGCAGCCGAGGTACGGGTACCGAAGCTTTCTTT. Amino acids: CASSRGTGTEAFF.

For this clone: The junction shows a germline mismatch at one end, possibly a read error. The V call is TRBV7-9, the J call TRBJ1-1; D is possibly TRBD1 (6 bases). The CDR3 is 13 residues long. Germline-derived CDR1 and CDR2 are SEHNR and FQNEAQ (reference sequence). CDR3 region: CSSSLGSGQLAFF. The CDR3 coding sequence is TGTTCCAGCAGCTTAGGGTCGGGACAACTGGCTTTCTTT.

The table lists this clone with a count of one. The chain employs TRBV21-1 and TRBJ1-5; the table's TRBD1 call for D was not verified on the DNA. TRBV21-1 is classified as a pseudogene. There are 17 residues in the CDR3. The CDR3 nucleotides are TGTGCCAGCACCTTCAAAAGGGGAAGGGATAGCAATCAGCCCCAGCATTTT. Translated, it gives CASTFKRGRDSNQPQHF.

The V and J genes are TRBV9 and TRBJ2-1, with D perhaps TRBD1 (5 bases). The CDR3 length is 15 residues. The V end was cut by 0 bases, the J end by 4 bases, with 11 bases between. Germline loops: CDR1 SGDLS, CDR2 YYNGEE. The CDR3 DNA reads TGTGCCAGCAGCGTAGAGTGGGCAGGGTACAATGAGCAGTTCTTC. Protein sequence: CASSVEWAGYNEQFF.

V usage is TRBV7-2 and J usage is TRBJ2-7; 8 nucleotides line up with TRBD2. Trimming cost V 1 base and J 2 bases; bases outside gene matches: 4. CDR3 length: 15 residues. Germline-derived CDR1 and CDR2 are SGHTA and FQGNSA. CDR3 amino acids: CASSLEAGATYEQYF. Here the CDR3 DNA reads TGTGCCAGCAGCTTAGAAGCGGGAGCCACCTACGAGCAGTACTTC. The variable domain in full, with the rest retrieved from reference TRBV7-2 and TRBJ2-7, is GAGVSQSPSNKVTEKGKDVELRCDPISGHTALYWYRQSLGQGLEFLIYFQGNSAPDKSGLPSDRFSAERTGGSVSTLTIQRTQQEDSAVYLCASSLEAGATYEQYFGPGTRLTVT.

DNA for the CDR3: TGTGCCAGCAGATCAGGGACAGGGATAGTTGTCGGGGAGCTGTTTTTT. This sequence encodes CASRSGTGIVVGELFF. The rearrangement uses TRBV7-8 and TRBJ2-2; 9 bases match TRBD1. CDR1 SGHVS and CDR2 FQNEAQ come from the germline V gene. The CDR3 totals 16 residues. The junction had 12 bases not matched to a gene; V was cut back by 6 bases and J by 7 bases. The entire variable domain, with the rest obtained from reference TRBV7-8 and TRBJ2-2, is as follows: GAGVSQSPRYKVAKRGQDVALRCDPISGHVSLFWYQQALGQGPEFLTYFQNEAQLDKSGLPSDRFFAERPEGSVSTLKIQRTQQEDSAVYLCASRSGTGIVVGELFFGEGSRLTVL.

This clone is a singleton in its sample. This chain links TRBV7-3 with TRBJ2-5, with 7 bases matching TRBD2. The tail of the sequence fits TRBJ2-7 better, so the J call may be wrong. The germline CDR1 and CDR2 sequences are SGHTA and FQGTGA. The CDR3 is 15 residues long. Here the CDR3 reads CASSLLAESSYEQYF. CDR3 sequence (DNA): TGTGCCAGCAGCTTACTAGCGGAAAGCTCCTACGAGCAGTACTTC.